Below, 5 T cell receptor beta chains from the same sample are listed, as sequenced in a study of regulatory T cells in long-lasting Graves disease. Time point denoted: persistent/refractory GD, antithyroid drugs over 5 years with positive TRAb. With RNA extracted from PBMCs as input, the TCR library was made. According to the study, TCR beta libraries were built with iRepertoire HTBI primers and CDR3-region Arm-PCR. TCRdb recomputed calls from the multiplex PCR reads with MiXCR, one row per CDR3 protein. In the table there are hundreds of thousands of distinct CDR3 sequences, about 22% of which are singletons. The specimen comprised peripheral blood mononuclear cells (PBMCs), sampled when the disease was refractory, from a patient treated with antithyroid drugs. Receptors originate from a female donor with Graves disease.

This clonotype was seen at least ten times. The rearrangement uses TRBV6-1 and TRBJ2-5; D is possibly TRBD1 (7 bases). Trimming removed 2 bases from V and 2 bases from J, with 18 bases in between. Germline values: CDR1 MNHNS, CDR2 SASEGT. The CDR3 is made up of 17 amino acids. CDR3 protein: CASSERRRGTDQETQYF. The CDR3 nucleotides are TGTGCCAGCAGTGAACGGCGTCGGGGGACAGATCAAGAGACCCAGTACTTC.

This clonotype was counted at least ten times. The V call is TRBV27, the J call TRBJ1-2; D not resolved. CDR3 size: 11 residues. V shed 7 bases and J shed 3 bases, with 6 bases lying between them. The germline V gene has CDR1 MNHEY and CDR2 SMNVEV (reference sequence). Here the CDR3 reads CASKDYYGYTF. CDR3 nucleotides: TGTGCCAGCAAGGATTACTATGGCTACACCTTC.

The chain couples TRBV5-1 to TRBJ2-7; 7 bases line up with TRBD2. Germline assignment: CDR1 SGHRS and CDR2 YFSETQ. Trimming cost V 0 bases and J 5 bases; bases outside gene matches: 5. This CDR3 is built from 14 residues. The CDR3 reads CASSLASGSHEQYF. The CDR3 DNA sequence: TGCGCCAGCAGCTTGGCTAGCGGAAGCCACGAGCAGTACTTC.

Many counts were recorded for this clonotype. The chain has TRBV30 and TRBJ1-1; D is ambiguous. The V end lost 0 bases, the J end lost 10 bases, and 9 bases lay between the germline ends. The CDR3 sequence is 11 residues long. The germline CDR1 and CDR2 sequences are GTSNPN and SVGIG (reference sequence). The CDR3 nucleotides read TGTGCCTGGAGTGTACGTGGAGCAGCTTTCTTT. Translating it yields CAWSVRGAAFF.

There are many counts of this clonotype. The gene calls are TRBV12-3 or TRBV12-4 and TRBJ2-7, with a weak D call TRBD1 (5 bases). The CDR3 is 15 residues long. The V end was cut by 2 bases, the J end by 5 bases, with 16 bases between. Written as DNA, the CDR3 is TGTGCCAGCAGTTTACAGGGTTCAAGGGGAAACGAGCAGTACTTC. This codes for CASSLQGSRGNEQYF.